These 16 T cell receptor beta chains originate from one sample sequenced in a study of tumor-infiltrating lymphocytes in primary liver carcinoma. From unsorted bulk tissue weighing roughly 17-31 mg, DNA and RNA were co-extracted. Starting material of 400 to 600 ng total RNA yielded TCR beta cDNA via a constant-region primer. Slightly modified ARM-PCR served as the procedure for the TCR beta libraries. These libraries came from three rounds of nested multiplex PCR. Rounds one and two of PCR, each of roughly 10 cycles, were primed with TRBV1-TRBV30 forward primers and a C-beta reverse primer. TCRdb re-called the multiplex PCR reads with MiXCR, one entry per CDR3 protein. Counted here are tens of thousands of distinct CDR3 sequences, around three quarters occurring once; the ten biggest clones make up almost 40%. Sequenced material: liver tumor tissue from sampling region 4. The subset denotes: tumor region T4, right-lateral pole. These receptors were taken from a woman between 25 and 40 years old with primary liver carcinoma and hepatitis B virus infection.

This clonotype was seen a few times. CDR3 DNA: TGTGCCAGCAGTTACGCCACCCCCCGAGAGACCCAGTACTTC. This gives the protein CASSYATPRETQYF. This sequence joins TRBV6-2 or TRBV6-3 and TRBJ2-5; D is uncertain. Between the trimmed V and J ends, which lost 2 bases and 4 bases, there was a span of 11 bases. The V gene's germline CDR1 is MNHEY and CDR2 SVGEGT. The CDR3 sequence is 14 residues long.

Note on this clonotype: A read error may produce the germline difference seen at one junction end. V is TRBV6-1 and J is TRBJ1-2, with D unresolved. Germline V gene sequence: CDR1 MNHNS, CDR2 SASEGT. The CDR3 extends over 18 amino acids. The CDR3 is CASSERFLVLISKYGYTF. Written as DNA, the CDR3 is TGTGCCAGCAGTGAACGGTTCCTGGTCCTCATATCTAAGTATGGCTACACCTTC.

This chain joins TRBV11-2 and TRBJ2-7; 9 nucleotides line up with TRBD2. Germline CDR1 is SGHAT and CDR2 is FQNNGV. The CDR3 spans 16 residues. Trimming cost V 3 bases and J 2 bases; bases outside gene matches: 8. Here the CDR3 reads CASSLLAGAKAYEQYF. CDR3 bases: TGTGCCAGCAGCTTGTTAGCGGGAGCTAAGGCCTACGAGCAGTACTTC.

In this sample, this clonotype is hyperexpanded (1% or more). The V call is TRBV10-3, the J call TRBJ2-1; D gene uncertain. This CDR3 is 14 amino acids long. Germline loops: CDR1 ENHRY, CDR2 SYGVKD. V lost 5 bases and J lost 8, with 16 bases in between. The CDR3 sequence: CAISPTATRDEQFF. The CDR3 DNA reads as TGTGCCATCAGTCCCACGGCGACCCGGGATGAGCAGTTCTTC.

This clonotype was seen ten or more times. DNA of the CDR3: TGTGCCAGCAGCTTGGGAAGGAGGGGCGAGCAGTACTTC. Residues: CASSLGRRGEQYF. The chain joins TRBV7-2 to TRBJ2-7, with D maybe TRBD2 (6 bases). The CDR3 length is 13 residues. Germline-derived CDR1 and CDR2 are SGHTA and FQGNSA. V dropped 3 bases and J dropped 6 bases, with 12 bases sitting between them. Variable domain in full (rest from reference TRBV7-2 and TRBJ2-7): GAGVSQSPSNKVTEKGKDVELRCDPISGHTALYWYRQSLGQGLEFLIYFQGNSAPDKSGLPSDRFSAERTGGSVSTLTIQRTQQEDSAVYLCASSLGRRGEQYFGPGTRLTVT.

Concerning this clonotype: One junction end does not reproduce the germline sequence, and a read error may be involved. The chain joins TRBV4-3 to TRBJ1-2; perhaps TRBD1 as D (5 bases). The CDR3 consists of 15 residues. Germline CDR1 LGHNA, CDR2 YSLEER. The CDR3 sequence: CACSQDWGRVNGHTF. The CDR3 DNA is TGCGCCTGCAGCCAAGATTGGGGCAGGGTGAATGGCCACACATTC.

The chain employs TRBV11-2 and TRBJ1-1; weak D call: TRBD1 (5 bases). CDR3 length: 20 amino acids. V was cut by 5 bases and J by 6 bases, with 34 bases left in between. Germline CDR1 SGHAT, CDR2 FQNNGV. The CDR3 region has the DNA TGTGCCAGCAGCACTCGTGACAGTGGGCGCAAGAGGTGGAGTAACGCTGAAGCTTTCTTT. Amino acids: CASSTRDSGRKRWSNAEAFF.

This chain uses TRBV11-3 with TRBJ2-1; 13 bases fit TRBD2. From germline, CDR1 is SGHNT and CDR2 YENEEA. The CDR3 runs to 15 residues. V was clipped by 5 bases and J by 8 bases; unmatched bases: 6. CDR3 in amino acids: CASSQLAGGEYEQFF. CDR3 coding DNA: TGTGCCAGCAGCCAACTAGCGGGGGGGGAATATGAGCAGTTCTTC.

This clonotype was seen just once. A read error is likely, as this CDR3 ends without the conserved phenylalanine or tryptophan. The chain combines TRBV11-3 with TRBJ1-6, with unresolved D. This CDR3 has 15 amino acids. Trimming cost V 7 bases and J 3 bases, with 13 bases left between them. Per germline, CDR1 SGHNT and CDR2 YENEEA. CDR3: CASNFKCSYNSPLHL. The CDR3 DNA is TGTGCCAGCAACTTTAAGTGTAGCTATAATTCACCCCTCCACCTT.

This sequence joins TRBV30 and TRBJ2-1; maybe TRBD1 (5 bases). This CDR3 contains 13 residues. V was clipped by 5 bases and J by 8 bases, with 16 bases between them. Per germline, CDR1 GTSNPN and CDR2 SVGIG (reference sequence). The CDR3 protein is CAWSQDWGYEQFF. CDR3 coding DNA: TGTGCCTGGTCCCAGGATTGGGGCTATGAGCAGTTCTTC. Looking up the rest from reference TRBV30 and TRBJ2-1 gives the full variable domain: SQTIHQWPATLVQPVGSPLSLECTVEGTSNPNLYWYRQAAGRGLQLLFYSVGIGQISSEVPQNLSASRPQDRQFILSSKKLLLSDSGFYLCAWSQDWGYEQFFGPGTRLTVL.

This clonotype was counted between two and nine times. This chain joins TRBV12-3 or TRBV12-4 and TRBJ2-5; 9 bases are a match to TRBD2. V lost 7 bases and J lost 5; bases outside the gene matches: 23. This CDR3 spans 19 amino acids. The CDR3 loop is CASTFLRPGLAGDCETQYF. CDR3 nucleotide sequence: TGTGCCAGCACCTTCTTAAGGCCGGGACTAGCTGGTGACTGCGAGACCCAGTACTTC.

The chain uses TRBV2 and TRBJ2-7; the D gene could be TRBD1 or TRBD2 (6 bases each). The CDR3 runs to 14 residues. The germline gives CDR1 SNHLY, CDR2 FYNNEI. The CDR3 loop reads CASGELGAIYEQYF. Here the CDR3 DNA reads TGTGCTAGCGGTGAACTGGGGGCGATCTACGAGCAGTACTTC.

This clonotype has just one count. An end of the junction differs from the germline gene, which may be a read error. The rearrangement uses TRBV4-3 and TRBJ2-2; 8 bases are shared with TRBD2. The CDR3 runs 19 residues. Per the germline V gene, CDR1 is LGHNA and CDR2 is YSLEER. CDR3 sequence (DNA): TGCGTCAGCAGCGTACTAGCGGTAGGGCCCCGTTCGGACACCGGGGAGCTGTTTTTT. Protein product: CVSSVLAVGPRSDTGELFF.

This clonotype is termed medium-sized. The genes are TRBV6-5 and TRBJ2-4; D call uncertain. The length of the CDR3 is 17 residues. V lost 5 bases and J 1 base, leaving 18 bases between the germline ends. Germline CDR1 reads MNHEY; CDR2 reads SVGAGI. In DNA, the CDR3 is TGTGCCAGCAGTCCCGGTCCCGGCTTGTTTGCCAAAAACATTCAGTACTTC. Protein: CASSPGPGLFAKNIQYF.

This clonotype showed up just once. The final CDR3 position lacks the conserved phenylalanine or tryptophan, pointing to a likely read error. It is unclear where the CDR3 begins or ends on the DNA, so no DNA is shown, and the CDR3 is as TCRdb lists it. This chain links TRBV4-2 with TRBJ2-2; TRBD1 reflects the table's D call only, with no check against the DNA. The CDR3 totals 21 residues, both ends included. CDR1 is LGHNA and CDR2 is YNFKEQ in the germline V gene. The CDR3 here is CASSQVFFGQEPTKNTGSCFL.

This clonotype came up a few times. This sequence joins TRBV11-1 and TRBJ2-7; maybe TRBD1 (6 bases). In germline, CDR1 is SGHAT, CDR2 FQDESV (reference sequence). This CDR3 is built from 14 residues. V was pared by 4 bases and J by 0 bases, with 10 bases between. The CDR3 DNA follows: TGTGCCAGCAGCTACGGACAGAGCTCCTACGAGCAGTACTTC. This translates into CASSYGQSSYEQYF. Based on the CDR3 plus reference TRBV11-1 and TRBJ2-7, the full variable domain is EAEVAQSPRYKITEKSQAVAFWCDPISGHATLYWYRQILGQGPELLVQFQDESVVDDSQLPKDRFSAERLKGVDSTLKIQPAELGDSAMYLCASSYGQSSYEQYFGPGTRLTVT.